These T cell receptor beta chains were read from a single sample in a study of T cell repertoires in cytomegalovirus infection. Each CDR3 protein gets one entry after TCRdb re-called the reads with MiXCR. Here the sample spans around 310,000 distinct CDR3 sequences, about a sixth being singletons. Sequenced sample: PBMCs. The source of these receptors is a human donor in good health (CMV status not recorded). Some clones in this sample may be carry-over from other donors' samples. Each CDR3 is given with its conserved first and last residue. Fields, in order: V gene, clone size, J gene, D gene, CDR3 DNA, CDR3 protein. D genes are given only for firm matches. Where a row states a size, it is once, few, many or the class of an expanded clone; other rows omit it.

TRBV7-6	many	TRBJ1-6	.	TGTGCCAGCAGCTTGGGCACCAATTCACCCCTCCACTTT	CASSLGTNSPLHF
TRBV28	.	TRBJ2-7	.	TGTGCCAGCAGTTTACCAGGGGGAGGAGGGGTCATCTCCTCCTCACTTCGCGAGCAGTACTTC	CASSLPGGGGVISSSLREQYF
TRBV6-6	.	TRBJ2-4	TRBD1	TGTGCCAGCAGTTACATCACAGGGGCCAGCATTCAGTACTTC	CASSYITGASIQYF
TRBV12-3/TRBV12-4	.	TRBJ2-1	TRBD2	TGTGCCAGCAGTTTAGGACTAGCGGTTTCCTACAATGAGCAGTTCTTC	CASSLGLAVSYNEQFF
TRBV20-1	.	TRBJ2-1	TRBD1	TGCAGTGCCGCGGGACAGGAGATGTCCTACAATGAGCAGTTCTTC	CSAAGQEMSYNEQFF
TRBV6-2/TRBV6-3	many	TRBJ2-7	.	TGTGCCAGCACTCTAGCAGGGAACTTGTTCTACGAGCAGTACTTC	CASTLAGNLFYEQYF
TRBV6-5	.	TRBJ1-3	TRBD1	TGTGCCAGCAGTTTAGGGACCCCAGGGGGTACTGGAAACACCATATATTTT	CASSLGTPGGTGNTIYF
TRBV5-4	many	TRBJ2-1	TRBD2	TGTGCCAGCAGACTAGCGGGGCGCGAGCAGTTCTTC	CASRLAGREQFF
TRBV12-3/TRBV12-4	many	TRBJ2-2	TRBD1	TGTGCCAGCAGTTTACGGGACAGGGCCACCGGGGAGCTGTTTTTT	CASSLRDRATGELFF
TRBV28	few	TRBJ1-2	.	TGTGCCAGCAGCATAATCGCCGGGGCAAATTTTAAAGGCTACACCTTC	CASSIIAGANFKGYTF
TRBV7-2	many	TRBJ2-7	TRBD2	TGTGCCAGCAGCTTTAGCGGGATCTACGAGCAGTACTTC	CASSFSGIYEQYF
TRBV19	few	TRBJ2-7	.	TGTGCCAGTCGGCCGGGACTGGGGCTCGAGCAGTACTTC	CASRPGLGLEQYF
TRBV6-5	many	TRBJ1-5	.	TGTGCCAGCAGACCGGGACAACTTACTAGCAATCAGCCCCAGCATTTT	CASRPGQLTSNQPQHF
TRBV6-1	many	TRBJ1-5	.	TGTGCCAGCAGTGAAACTCTTAGGGGGTTGAGCAATCAGCCCCAGCATTTT	CASSETLRGLSNQPQHF
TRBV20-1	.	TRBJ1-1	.	TGCAGTGCTAGAGGTGACCCGGGACCTGAAGCTTTCTTT	CSARGDPGPEAFF
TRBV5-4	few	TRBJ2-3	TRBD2	TGTGCCAGCAGCTTTAAGGGAGGGGCAGATACGCAGTATTTT	CASSFKGGADTQYF
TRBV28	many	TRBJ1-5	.	TGTGCCAGCACTAACGGGGATGTTAGGGCCTACAATCAGCCCCAGCATTTT	CASTNGDVRAYNQPQHF
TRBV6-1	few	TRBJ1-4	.	TGTGCCAGCAGCCGGACGATTAATGAAAAACTGTTTTTT	CASSRTINEKLFF
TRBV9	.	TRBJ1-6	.	TGTGCCAGCAGCGTTTCAGGGCTTAATTCACCCCTCCACTTT	CASSVSGLNSPLHF
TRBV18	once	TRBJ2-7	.	TGTGCCAGCTCACCCGCCCCCTCCTACGAGCAGTACTTC	CASSPAPSYEQYF
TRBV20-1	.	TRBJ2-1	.	TGCAGTGCTAGAGCCCCCAGGGTCTCTTCCTACAATGAGCAGTTCTTC	CSARAPRVSSYNEQFF
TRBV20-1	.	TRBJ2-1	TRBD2	TGCAGTGCTGCCGGACTAGCGGGGTTCAATGAGCAGTTCTTC	CSAAGLAGFNEQFF
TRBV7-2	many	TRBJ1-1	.	TGTGCCAGCAGCGGCAGGGGGAACACTGAAGCTTTCTTT	CASSGRGNTEAFF
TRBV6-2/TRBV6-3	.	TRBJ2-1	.	TGTGCCAGCAATAATAAAAACGGGGGTGAGCAGTTCTTC	CASNNKNGGEQFF
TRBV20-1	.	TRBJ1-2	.	TGCAGTGCACCACACGGGGGGAACTATGGCTACACCTTC	CSAPHGGNYGYTF
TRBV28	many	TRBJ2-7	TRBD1	TGTGCCAGCAGTTTATCGGGACAGCCACCCTCCTACGAGCAGTACTTC	CASSLSGQPPSYEQYF
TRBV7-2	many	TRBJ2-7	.	TGTGCCAGCAGCTCGCAACTAGGGGACTACGAGCAGTACTTC	CASSSQLGDYEQYF
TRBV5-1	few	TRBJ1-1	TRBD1	TGCGCCAGCAGCTTGGGACGGGACAGACCGAACACTGAAGCTTTCTTT	CASSLGRDRPNTEAFF
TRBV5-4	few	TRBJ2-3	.	TGTGCCAGCAGCTTCGGGGACCACACAGATACGCAGTATTTT	CASSFGDHTDTQYF
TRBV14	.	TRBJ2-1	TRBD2	TGTGCCAGCAGCCAACTAGCGGGGGGGTTCCATGAGCAGTTCTTC	CASSQLAGGFHEQFF
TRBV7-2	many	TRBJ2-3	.	TGTGCCAGCAGCCCCCGGCAGGGTCCGCCACGTACGCAGTATTTT	CASSPRQGPPRTQYF
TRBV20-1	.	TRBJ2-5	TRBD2	TGCAGTGCACCCCCGAGCGGGGGGATCCAAGAGACCCAGTACTTC	CSAPPSGGIQETQYF
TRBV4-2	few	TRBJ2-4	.	TGTGCCAGCAGCTTGGATCCGGGACTAGCCAAAAACATTCAGTACTTC	CASSLDPGLAKNIQYF